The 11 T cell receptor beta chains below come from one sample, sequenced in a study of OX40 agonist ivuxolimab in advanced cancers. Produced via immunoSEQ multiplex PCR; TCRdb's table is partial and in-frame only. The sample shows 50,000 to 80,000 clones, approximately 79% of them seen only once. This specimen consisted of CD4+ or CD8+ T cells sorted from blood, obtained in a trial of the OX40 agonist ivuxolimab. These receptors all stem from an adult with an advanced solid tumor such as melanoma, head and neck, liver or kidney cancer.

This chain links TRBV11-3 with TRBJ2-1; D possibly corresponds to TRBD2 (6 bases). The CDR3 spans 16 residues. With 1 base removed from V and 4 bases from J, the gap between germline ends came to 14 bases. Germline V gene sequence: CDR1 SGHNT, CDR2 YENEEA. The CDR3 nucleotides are TGTGCCAGCAGCTTAGGCCGGGACTGGAGATACAATGAGCAGTTCTTC. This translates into CASSLGRDWRYNEQFF.

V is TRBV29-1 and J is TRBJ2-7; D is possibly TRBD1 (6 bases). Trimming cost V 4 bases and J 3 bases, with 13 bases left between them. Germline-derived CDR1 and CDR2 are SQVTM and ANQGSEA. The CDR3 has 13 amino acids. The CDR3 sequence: CSVATGPNYEQYF. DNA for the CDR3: TGCAGCGTTGCGACAGGACCAAACTACGAGCAGTACTTC.

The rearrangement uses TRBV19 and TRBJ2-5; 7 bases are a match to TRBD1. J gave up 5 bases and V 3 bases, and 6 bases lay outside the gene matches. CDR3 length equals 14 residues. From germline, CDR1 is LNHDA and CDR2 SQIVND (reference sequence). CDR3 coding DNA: TGTGCCAGTAGTATTACAGGGGTCCGGGAGACCCAGTACTTC. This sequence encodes CASSITGVRETQYF.

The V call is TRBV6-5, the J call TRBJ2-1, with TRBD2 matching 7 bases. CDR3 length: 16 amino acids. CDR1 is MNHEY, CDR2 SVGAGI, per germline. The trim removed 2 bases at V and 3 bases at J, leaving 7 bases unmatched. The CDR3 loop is CASSYTGGGDYNEQFF. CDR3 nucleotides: TGTGCCAGCAGTTACACTGGCGGGGGAGACTACAATGAGCAGTTCTTC.

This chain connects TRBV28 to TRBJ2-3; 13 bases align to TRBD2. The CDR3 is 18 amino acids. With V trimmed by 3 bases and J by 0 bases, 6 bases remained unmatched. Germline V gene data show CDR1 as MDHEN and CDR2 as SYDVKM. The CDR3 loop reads CASSFGLAGAHSTDTQYF. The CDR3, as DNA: TGTGCCAGCAGTTTCGGACTAGCGGGAGCCCATAGCACAGATACGCAGTATTTT.

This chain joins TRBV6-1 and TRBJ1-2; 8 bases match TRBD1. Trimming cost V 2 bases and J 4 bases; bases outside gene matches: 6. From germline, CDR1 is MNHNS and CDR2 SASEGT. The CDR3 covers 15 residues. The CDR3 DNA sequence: TGTGCCAGCAGTGAATTTCCAGGGGGCGTCTATGGCTACACCTTC. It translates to CASSEFPGGVYGYTF.

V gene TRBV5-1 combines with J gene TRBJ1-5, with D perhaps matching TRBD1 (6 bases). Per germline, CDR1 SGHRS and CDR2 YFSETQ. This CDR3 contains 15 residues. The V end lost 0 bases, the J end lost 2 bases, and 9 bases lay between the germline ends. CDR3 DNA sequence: TGCGCCAGCAGCTTGGTCGCAGGGGGCAATCAGCCCCAGCATTTT. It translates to CASSLVAGGNQPQHF.

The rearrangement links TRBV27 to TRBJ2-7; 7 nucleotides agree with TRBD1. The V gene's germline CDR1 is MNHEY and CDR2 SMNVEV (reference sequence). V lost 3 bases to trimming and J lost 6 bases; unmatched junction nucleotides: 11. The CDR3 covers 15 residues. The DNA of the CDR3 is TGTGCCAGCAGTTTTACTAGGGGGCCGAAGGCCGAGCAGTACTTC. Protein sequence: CASSFTRGPKAEQYF.

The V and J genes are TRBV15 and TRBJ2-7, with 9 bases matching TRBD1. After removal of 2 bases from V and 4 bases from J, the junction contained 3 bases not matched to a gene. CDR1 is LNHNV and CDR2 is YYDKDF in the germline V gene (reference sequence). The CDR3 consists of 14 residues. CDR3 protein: CATSRSGTGYEQYF. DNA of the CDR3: TGTGCCACCAGCAGATCCGGGACAGGGTACGAGCAGTACTTC. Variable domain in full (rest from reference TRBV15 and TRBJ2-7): DAMVIQNPRYQVTQFGKPVTLSCSQTLNHNVMYWYQQKSSQAPKLLFHYYDKDFNNEADTPDNFQSRRPNTSFCFLDIRSPGLGDTAMYLCATSRSGTGYEQYFGPGTRLTVT.

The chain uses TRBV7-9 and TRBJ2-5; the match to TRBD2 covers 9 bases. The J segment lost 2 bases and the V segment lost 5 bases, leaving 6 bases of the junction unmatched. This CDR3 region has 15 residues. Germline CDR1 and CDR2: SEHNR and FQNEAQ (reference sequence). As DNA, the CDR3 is TGTGCCAGCAGCCCCGGACTAGCGAATCAAGAGACCCAGTACTTC. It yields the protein CASSPGLANQETQYF. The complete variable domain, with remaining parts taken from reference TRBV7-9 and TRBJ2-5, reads DTGVSQNPRHKITKRGQNVTFRCDPISEHNRLYWYRQTLGQGPEFLTYFQNEAQLEKSRLLSDRFSAERPKGSFSTLEIQRTEQGDSAMYLCASSPGLANQETQYFGPGTRLLVL.

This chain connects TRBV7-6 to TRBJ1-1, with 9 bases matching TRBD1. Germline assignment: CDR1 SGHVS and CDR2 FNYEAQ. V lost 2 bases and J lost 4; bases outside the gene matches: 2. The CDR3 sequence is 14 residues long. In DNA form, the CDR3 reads TGTGCCAGCAGCTTATGGGACAGGGCCACTGAAGCTTTCTTT. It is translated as CASSLWDRATEAFF.